The rows below give T cell receptor beta chains drawn from one sample of a study of molecular identifiers for immune sequencing clone quantification. From the PCR reads, TCRdb called clonotypes with MiXCR, one entry per CDR3 protein. The table includes 350,000 or so distinct CDR3 sequences, 20% to 25% detected once. Sequenced material: naive CD8+ T cells from blood, with Jurkat cell RNA spiked in. The origin of the receptors is a human donor in good health. Some libraries in this study had Jurkat cell RNA spiked in. Both conserved end residues are part of each CDR3. A D gene is named only where the DNA matches it firmly. The size field is filled for only some rows; it gives once, few, many or a size class.

clone_size: many
j_call: TRBJ2-7
cdr3_length: 14
d_call: NA
v_call: TRBV30
cdr3_nt: TGTGCCTGGAGTGTACGACACCCCGACGGGGAGCAGTACTTC
cdr3_aa: CAWSVRHPDGEQYF

clone_size: many
j_call: TRBJ2-3
cdr3_length: 13
d_call: NA
v_call: TRBV20-1
cdr3_nt: TGCAGTGCTAGGTGCAGACCGAAAGATACGCAGTATTTT
cdr3_aa: CSARCRPKDTQYF

clone_size: NA
j_call: TRBJ2-2
cdr3_length: 12
d_call: NA
v_call: TRBV29-1
cdr3_nt: TGCAGCGCCACGATGGGCACCGGGGAGCTGTTTTTT
cdr3_aa: CSATMGTGELFF

clone_size: few
j_call: TRBJ2-3
cdr3_length: 18
d_call: NA
v_call: TRBV27
cdr3_nt: TGTGCCAGCAGTTTATTCTCGGGGTCGGGGATGGGCACAGATACGCAGTATTTT
cdr3_aa: CASSLFSGSGMGTDTQYF

clone_size: many
j_call: TRBJ2-2
cdr3_length: 17
d_call: TRBD2
v_call: TRBV9
cdr3_nt: TGTGCCAGCAGCGATAGACTAGCGGAGACGAACACCGGGGAGCTGTTTTTT
cdr3_aa: CASSDRLAETNTGELFF

clone_size: many
j_call: TRBJ2-3
cdr3_length: 19
d_call: NA
v_call: TRBV2
cdr3_nt: TGTGCCAGCAGTGCGCTAGACTCAGGGGAAAGGCCGGGCACAGATACGCAGTATTTT
cdr3_aa: CASSALDSGERPGTDTQYF

clone_size: few
j_call: TRBJ2-1
cdr3_length: 14
d_call: TRBD2
v_call: TRBV27
cdr3_nt: TGTGCCAGCAGGTCTAGCGGGGGTTACAATGAGCAGTTCTTC
cdr3_aa: CASRSSGGYNEQFF

clone_size: many
j_call: TRBJ2-1
cdr3_length: 18
d_call: TRBD2
v_call: TRBV12-3/TRBV12-4
cdr3_nt: TGTGCCAGCAGTTCCCCACCCGGTCTAGCGGGGGGGCCTCATGAGCAGTTCTTC
cdr3_aa: CASSSPPGLAGGPHEQFF

clone_size: many
j_call: TRBJ2-5
cdr3_length: 16
d_call: TRBD2
v_call: TRBV20-1
cdr3_nt: TGCAGTGCTAGAGAAAATAGCGGGGGGACATGGGAGACCCAGTACTTC
cdr3_aa: CSARENSGGTWETQYF

clone_size: many
j_call: TRBJ2-3
cdr3_length: 17
d_call: TRBD1
v_call: TRBV2
cdr3_nt: TGTGCCAGCAGTGAGCGCTCCCCAGGGGGTTGGCCAGATACGCAGTATTTT
cdr3_aa: CASSERSPGGWPDTQYF

clone_size: NA
j_call: TRBJ1-2
cdr3_length: 14
d_call: NA
v_call: TRBV2
cdr3_nt: TGTGCCAGCAGTGTACCACAGAACTACTGTGGCTACACCTTC
cdr3_aa: CASSVPQNYCGYTF

clone_size: few
j_call: TRBJ2-2
cdr3_length: 15
d_call: NA
v_call: TRBV12-3/TRBV12-4
cdr3_nt: TGTGCCAGCAGTTCCTTGGGGGGCGGGGCCGGGGAGCTGTTTTTT
cdr3_aa: CASSSLGGGAGELFF

clone_size: many
j_call: TRBJ1-1
cdr3_length: 13
d_call: NA
v_call: TRBV21-1
cdr3_nt: TGTGCCAGCAGCAAAGCTGGACAGGGAGGGGCTTTCTTT
cdr3_aa: CASSKAGQGGAFF

clone_size: many
j_call: TRBJ2-5
cdr3_length: 15
d_call: NA
v_call: TRBV7-9
cdr3_nt: TGTGCCAGCAGCGAAGGACTGAGCGTTTTAGAGACCCAGTACTTC
cdr3_aa: CASSEGLSVLETQYF

clone_size: many
j_call: TRBJ2-1
cdr3_length: 14
d_call: NA
v_call: TRBV20-1
cdr3_nt: TGCAGTGCTCAACGGGAGTACTTCTACAATGAGCAGTTCTTC
cdr3_aa: CSAQREYFYNEQFF

clone_size: many
j_call: TRBJ1-1
cdr3_length: 17
d_call: TRBD1
v_call: TRBV27
cdr3_nt: TGTGCCAGCAGTCCACAGGGGGCCCTCGCCTGGGACACTGAAGCTTTCTTT
cdr3_aa: CASSPQGALAWDTEAFF

clone_size: NA
j_call: TRBJ2-1
cdr3_length: 14
d_call: TRBD1
v_call: TRBV27
cdr3_nt: TGTGCCAGCAGTTCCGGGACAGGCCCCTACGAGCAGTTCTTC
cdr3_aa: CASSSGTGPYEQFF

clone_size: many
j_call: TRBJ2-5
cdr3_length: 12
d_call: NA
v_call: TRBV7-9
cdr3_nt: TGTGCCAGCAGCGGGGTGAAAGAGACCCAGTACTTC
cdr3_aa: CASSGVKETQYF

clone_size: many
j_call: TRBJ2-2
cdr3_length: 16
d_call: TRBD1
v_call: TRBV29-1
cdr3_nt: TGCAGCGTGAGAAAGGGACAGGGGGCAAACACCGGGGAGCTGTTTTTT
cdr3_aa: CSVRKGQGANTGELFF

clone_size: many
j_call: TRBJ2-1
cdr3_length: 12
d_call: NA
v_call: TRBV29-1
cdr3_nt: TGCAGCGTTGCCATTATGGGGAATGAGCAGTTCTTC
cdr3_aa: CSVAIMGNEQFF

clone_size: NA
j_call: TRBJ2-1
cdr3_length: 16
d_call: NA
v_call: TRBV18
cdr3_nt: TGTGCCAGCTCACCGGTCGACGCGCTATACTACAATGAGCAGTTCTTC
cdr3_aa: CASSPVDALYYNEQFF

clone_size: many
j_call: TRBJ2-2
cdr3_length: 14
d_call: NA
v_call: TRBV27
cdr3_nt: TGTGCCAGCAGTTTATCCGGGTTCAGCGGGGAGCTGTTTTTT
cdr3_aa: CASSLSGFSGELFF

clone_size: many
j_call: TRBJ1-1
cdr3_length: 13
d_call: NA
v_call: TRBV20-1
cdr3_nt: TGCAGTGCTAGGGACACCCTGAACACTGAAGCTTTCTTT
cdr3_aa: CSARDTLNTEAFF

clone_size: many
j_call: TRBJ2-3
cdr3_length: 15
d_call: TRBD2
v_call: TRBV12-3/TRBV12-4
cdr3_nt: TGTGCCAGCATCGAGGGACTAGCGGGGACTTATACGCAGTATTTT
cdr3_aa: CASIEGLAGTYTQYF

clone_size: many
j_call: TRBJ1-1
cdr3_length: 14
d_call: NA
v_call: TRBV12-3/TRBV12-4
cdr3_nt: TGTGCCAGCAGTGGTGACGGGTCGAACACTGAAGCTTTCTTT
cdr3_aa: CASSGDGSNTEAFF

clone_size: NA
j_call: TRBJ1-1
cdr3_length: 13
d_call: NA
v_call: TRBV7-6
cdr3_nt: TGTGCCAGCAGCTTAGGGCCGCACACTGAGGCTTTCTTT
cdr3_aa: CASSLGPHTEAFF

clone_size: many
j_call: TRBJ2-3
cdr3_length: 16
d_call: TRBD2
v_call: TRBV7-9
cdr3_nt: TGTGCCAGCAGCTCCGGGACTATCTCTAGCACAGATACGCAGTATTTT
cdr3_aa: CASSSGTISSTDTQYF

clone_size: many
j_call: TRBJ2-5
cdr3_length: 13
d_call: NA
v_call: TRBV6-2/TRBV6-3
cdr3_nt: TGTGCCAGCAGTTCAAACAGGCGAGAGACCCAGTACTTC
cdr3_aa: CASSSNRRETQYF

clone_size: many
j_call: TRBJ2-1
cdr3_length: 16
d_call: TRBD1
v_call: TRBV6-5
cdr3_nt: TGTGCCAGCAGTTACGCCGGGACAGGGTCACACAATGAGCAGTTCTTC
cdr3_aa: CASSYAGTGSHNEQFF

clone_size: many
j_call: TRBJ2-7
cdr3_length: 15
d_call: TRBD2
v_call: TRBV13
cdr3_nt: TGTGCCAGCAGCCCGCGACTAGCGGGAGGGGCAGAGCAGTACTTC
cdr3_aa: CASSPRLAGGAEQYF

clone_size: many
j_call: TRBJ2-1
cdr3_length: 11
d_call: NA
v_call: TRBV7-2
cdr3_nt: TGTGCCAGCAGCTTAGCGCTTGAGCAGTTCTTC
cdr3_aa: CASSLALEQFF

clone_size: many
j_call: TRBJ2-3
cdr3_length: 16
d_call: NA
v_call: TRBV12-3/TRBV12-4
cdr3_nt: TGTGCCAGCGGGTCCCCGGCAGGGTCCGGCACAGATACGCAGTATTTT
cdr3_aa: CASGSPAGSGTDTQYF

clone_size: many
j_call: TRBJ2-7
cdr3_length: 15
d_call: TRBD2
v_call: TRBV19
cdr3_nt: TGTGCCAGTAGTACCTGGACTAGCGGGTCTTACGAGCAGTACTTC
cdr3_aa: CASSTWTSGSYEQYF

clone_size: many
j_call: TRBJ1-1
cdr3_length: 13
d_call: NA
v_call: TRBV29-1
cdr3_nt: TGCAGCGTTGAAGATAGAATGAACACTGAAGCTTTCTTT
cdr3_aa: CSVEDRMNTEAFF

clone_size: few
j_call: TRBJ2-1
cdr3_length: 8
d_call: NA
v_call: TRBV30
cdr3_nt: TGTGCCTGGTATAAGGGGTTCTTC
cdr3_aa: CAWYKGFF

clone_size: many
j_call: TRBJ2-7
cdr3_length: 14
d_call: NA
v_call: TRBV5-1
cdr3_nt: TGCGCCAGCAGCTTTCTTGCAACGGCCTACGAGCAGTACTTC
cdr3_aa: CASSFLATAYEQYF

clone_size: many
j_call: TRBJ2-3
cdr3_length: 16
d_call: TRBD2
v_call: TRBV5-1
cdr3_nt: TGCGCCAGCAGTTGGCTAGCGGGAGGCAACACAGATACGCAGTATTTT
cdr3_aa: CASSWLAGGNTDTQYF

clone_size: many
j_call: TRBJ2-2
cdr3_length: 15
d_call: NA
v_call: TRBV12-3/TRBV12-4
cdr3_nt: TGTGCCAGCAGTTTTGGGGTCGGTGGCACCGGGGAGCTGTTTTTT
cdr3_aa: CASSFGVGGTGELFF

clone_size: NA
j_call: TRBJ2-3
cdr3_length: 14
d_call: NA
v_call: TRBV27
cdr3_nt: TGTGCCAGCACCTCGGGAGGGGGCGCAGATACGCAGTATTTT
cdr3_aa: CASTSGGGADTQYF

clone_size: NA
j_call: TRBJ2-3
cdr3_length: 16
d_call: TRBD2
v_call: TRBV11-2
cdr3_nt: TGTGCCAGCAGCTTAGAGGTAGCGGGGGGCACAGATACGCAGTATTTT
cdr3_aa: CASSLEVAGGTDTQYF

clone_size: many
j_call: TRBJ2-5
cdr3_length: 12
d_call: NA
v_call: TRBV7-9
cdr3_nt: TGTGCCAGCAGGTGGGGTCAAGAGACCCAGTACTTC
cdr3_aa: CASRWGQETQYF

clone_size: many
j_call: TRBJ2-3
cdr3_length: 13
d_call: NA
v_call: TRBV30
cdr3_nt: TGTGCCTGGGGTTTACTTAGCACAGATACGCAGTATTTT
cdr3_aa: CAWGLLSTDTQYF

clone_size: many
j_call: TRBJ1-1
cdr3_length: 18
d_call: TRBD1
v_call: TRBV7-2
cdr3_nt: TGTGCCAGCAGCTTAGCCGACAGGGGCCCATTAATGAACACTGAAGCTTTCTTT
cdr3_aa: CASSLADRGPLMNTEAFF

clone_size: few
j_call: TRBJ1-5
cdr3_length: 18
d_call: NA
v_call: TRBV20-1
cdr3_nt: TGCAGTGCCGCAGGTCTGAACCGGGACACCAAAATCAATCAGCCCCAGCATTTT
cdr3_aa: CSAAGLNRDTKINQPQHF

clone_size: few
j_call: TRBJ2-7
cdr3_length: 15
d_call: NA
v_call: TRBV6-1
cdr3_nt: TGTGCCAGCAGTGCTCCCTCGGAGACCACCTACGAGCAGTACTTC
cdr3_aa: CASSAPSETTYEQYF

clone_size: NA
j_call: TRBJ2-7
cdr3_length: 13
d_call: NA
v_call: TRBV6-1
cdr3_nt: TGTGCCAGCAGTGTGGGGGGAGCGTACGAGCAGTACTTC
cdr3_aa: CASSVGGAYEQYF

clone_size: NA
j_call: TRBJ2-1
cdr3_length: 14
d_call: NA
v_call: TRBV11-2
cdr3_nt: TGTGCCAGCAGCTTAGATTCGGATGACAATGAGCAGTTCTTC
cdr3_aa: CASSLDSDDNEQFF

clone_size: many
j_call: TRBJ1-1
cdr3_length: 12
d_call: NA
v_call: TRBV6-5
cdr3_nt: TGTGCCAGCGGGCTCGTGAACACTGAAGCTTTCTTT
cdr3_aa: CASGLVNTEAFF

clone_size: NA
j_call: TRBJ2-2
cdr3_length: 14
d_call: TRBD2
v_call: TRBV3-1
cdr3_nt: TGTGCCAGCAGCCATAGACTTCGGGAGGAGGAGCTGTTTTTT
cdr3_aa: CASSHRLREEELFF

clone_size: many
j_call: TRBJ1-5
cdr3_length: 17
d_call: TRBD1
v_call: TRBV5-5
cdr3_nt: TGTGCCAGCAGCCATTCAAGCGACAGGGTGGGCAATCAGCCCCAGCATTTT
cdr3_aa: CASSHSSDRVGNQPQHF

clone_size: many
j_call: TRBJ2-1
cdr3_length: 15
d_call: NA
v_call: TRBV7-2
cdr3_nt: TGTGCCAGCAGCTTAGATCCCGGGGAGTACAATGAGCAGTTCTTC
cdr3_aa: CASSLDPGEYNEQFF

clone_size: many
j_call: TRBJ2-7
cdr3_length: 13
d_call: NA
v_call: TRBV20-1
cdr3_nt: TGCAGTGCTAGGGGGCGCGGATCCTACGAGCAGTACTTC
cdr3_aa: CSARGRGSYEQYF

clone_size: NA
j_call: TRBJ1-5
cdr3_length: 16
d_call: TRBD1
v_call: TRBV20-1
cdr3_nt: TGCAGTGCTAGAGATCATGACAGGGGGTACAATCAGCCCCAGCATTTT
cdr3_aa: CSARDHDRGYNQPQHF

clone_size: many
j_call: TRBJ2-3
cdr3_length: 16
d_call: NA
v_call: TRBV6-1
cdr3_nt: TGTGCCAGCACAGAGAACAAGAATCCCTACACAGATACGCAGTATTTT
cdr3_aa: CASTENKNPYTDTQYF

clone_size: many
j_call: TRBJ2-5
cdr3_length: 11
d_call: NA
v_call: TRBV29-1
cdr3_nt: TGCAGCGTTGCAGGGGAAGAGACCCAGTACTTC
cdr3_aa: CSVAGEETQYF

clone_size: few
j_call: TRBJ1-1
cdr3_length: 12
d_call: NA
v_call: TRBV9
cdr3_nt: TGTGCCAGCAGCGGGACAGAGACTGAAGCTTTCTTT
cdr3_aa: CASSGTETEAFF

clone_size: NA
j_call: TRBJ2-7
cdr3_length: 15
d_call: TRBD1
v_call: TRBV7-9
cdr3_nt: TGTGCCGGCAGCTCCTCCGGGACAGGACCCTACGAGCAGTACTTC
cdr3_aa: CAGSSSGTGPYEQYF